Each of the 2 T cell receptor beta chains below was sequenced from the same sample in a study of cytomegalovirus exposure and HLA in healthy donors (dated by TCRdb to about 2017). The library was produced with the immunoSEQ multiplex PCR assay. For the multiplex PCR, a mixture combining 60 forward primers for TCR Vbeta segments and 13 reverse primers for TCR Jbeta segments was used. This immuneACCESS table, as held by TCRdb, lists in-frame sequences with V and J called but not all clones. Of the missing ones, under half trace to an unresolved V gene in checked studies; the others have no known cause. The sample table holds roughly 100,000 clones. The ten biggest clones cover roughly 3.5% of the sample. The source material was PBMCs. The origin of the receptors is a man aged 40-50 years in good health and CMV-seronegative.

The CDR3 DNA sequence: TGTGCCAGTAGTATCTACACTGAAGCTTTCTTT. Amino acids: CASSIYTEAFF. V gene TRBV19 combines with J gene TRBJ1-1; unclear D gene. The V gene's germline CDR1 is LNHDA and CDR2 SQIVND (reference sequence). This CDR3 is 11 amino acids long. V lost 3 bases, J lost 3 bases, and 2 bases lay in between. Drawing the rest from reference TRBV19 and TRBJ1-1, the complete variable domain is DGGITQSPKYLFRKEGQNVTLSCEQNLNHDAMYWYRQDPGQGLRLIYYSQIVNDFQKGDIAEGYSVSREKKESFPLTVTSAQKNPTAFYLCASSIYTEAFFGQGTRLTVV.

The chain links TRBV5-6 to TRBJ2-7, with 8 positions matching TRBD2. The ends lost 0 bases at V and 2 bases at J; junction bases unmatched: 4. From germline, CDR1 is SGHDT and CDR2 YYEEEE. The CDR3 covers 15 residues. CDR3 nucleotide sequence: TGTGCCAGCAGCTTGGAGGCAGCGGGGGCCTACGAGCAGTACTTC. This encodes CASSLEAAGAYEQYF.